This T cell receptor beta chain stems from a study of blood T cell repertoires in COVID-19. The CDR3 sequence is 15 residues long. Germline lookup yields CDR1 SGHTA and CDR2 FQGTGA. Trimming removed 3 bases at V and 1 base at J, with 13 bases between. Data came from immunoSEQ multiplex PCR; TCRdb stores just in-frame clones and leaves some out. The data show roughly 270,000 clones, with 85% seen just once and roughly 5% held by the top ten. The TCR originated in a man over 45 with active or convalescent COVID-19. The chain uses TRBV7-3 and TRBJ2-7; D ambiguous. The specimen was peripheral blood. CDR3 residues: CASSFNRAESYEQYF. As DNA, the CDR3 is TGTGCCAGCAGCTTCAACCGTGCGGAGTCCTACGAGCAGTACTTC.